The clone carrying this T cell receptor (beta chain) was detected ten times or more. Antigen unknown. The V end was cut by 3 bases, the J end by 3 bases, with 9 bases between. The germline V gene has CDR1 SGHVS and CDR2 FQNEAQ. The CDR3 loop spans 14 amino acids. This entry belongs to a study of CD8 T cells in ankylosing spondylitis. Points from the study as a whole: Reportedly, disease-linked clones are significantly enriched in ankylosing spondylitis patients' matched synovial fluid. Blood of patients with ankylosing spondylitis appeared to be characterized by a TCR beta motif of fewer than 10 highly homologous variants.

Molecular-barcoded quantitative 5'-RACE produced these TCR beta libraries. MiXCR was run by TCRdb on the 5' RACE reads, yielding one entry per CDR3 protein. The sample has roughly 450,000 distinct CDR3 sequences, 25% to 30% seen once. V gene TRBV7-8 combines with J gene TRBJ2-1, with a possible D match to TRBD2 (5 bases). The sample was blood, either unsorted or a sorted T cell fraction (not recorded which). The sequence derives from a male donor with ankylosing spondylitis. The CDR3 region is CASSLREFYNEQFF. CDR3 in DNA: TGTGCCAGCAGCTTGAGGGAGTTCTACAATGAGCAGTTCTTC.